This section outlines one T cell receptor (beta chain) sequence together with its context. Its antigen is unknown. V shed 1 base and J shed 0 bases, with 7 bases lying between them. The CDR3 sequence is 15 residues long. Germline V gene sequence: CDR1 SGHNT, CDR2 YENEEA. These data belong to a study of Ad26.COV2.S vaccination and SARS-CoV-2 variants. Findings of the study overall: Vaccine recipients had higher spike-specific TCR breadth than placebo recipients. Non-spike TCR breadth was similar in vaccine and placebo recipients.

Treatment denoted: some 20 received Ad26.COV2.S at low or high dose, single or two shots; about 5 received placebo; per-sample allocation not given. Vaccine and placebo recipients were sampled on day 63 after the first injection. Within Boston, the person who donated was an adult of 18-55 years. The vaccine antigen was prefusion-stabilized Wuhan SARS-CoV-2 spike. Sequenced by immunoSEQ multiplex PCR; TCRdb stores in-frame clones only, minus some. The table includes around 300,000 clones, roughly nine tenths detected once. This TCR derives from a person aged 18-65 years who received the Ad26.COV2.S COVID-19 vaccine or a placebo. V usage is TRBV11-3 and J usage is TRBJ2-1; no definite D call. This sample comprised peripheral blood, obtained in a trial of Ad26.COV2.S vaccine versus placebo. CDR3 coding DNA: TGTGCCAGCAGCTTAGGTCTCTTCTCCTACAATGAGCAGTTCTTC. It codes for CASSLGLFSYNEQFF.